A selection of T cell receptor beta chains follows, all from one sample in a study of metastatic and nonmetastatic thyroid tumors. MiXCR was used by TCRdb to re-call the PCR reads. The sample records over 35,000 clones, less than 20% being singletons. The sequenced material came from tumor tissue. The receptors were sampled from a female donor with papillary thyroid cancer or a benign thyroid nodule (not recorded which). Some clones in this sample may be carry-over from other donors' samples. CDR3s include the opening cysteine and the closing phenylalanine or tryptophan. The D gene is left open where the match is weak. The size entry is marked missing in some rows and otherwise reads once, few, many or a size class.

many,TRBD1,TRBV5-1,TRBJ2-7,TGCGCCAGCAGCTATCGACAGGGGAACTACGAGCAGTACTTC,CASSYRQGNYEQYF
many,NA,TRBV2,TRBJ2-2,TGTGCCAGCAGTGAAGGTGGGCCCGGGGAGCTGTTTTTT,CASSEGGPGELFF
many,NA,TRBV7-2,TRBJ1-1,TGTGCCAGCAGCCCGGTTTCGAACACTGAAGCTTTCTTT,CASSPVSNTEAFF
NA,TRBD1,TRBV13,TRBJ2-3,TGTGCCAGCAGCCGCGAATATCGGGACAGGGCCTCTTTCGGAACAGATACGCAGTATTTT,CASSREYRDRASFGTDTQYF
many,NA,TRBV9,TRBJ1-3,TGTGCCAGCAGCGTAGAGGGGATTTCTGGAAACACCATATATTTT,CASSVEGISGNTIYF
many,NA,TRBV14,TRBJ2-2,TGTGCCAGCAGCCAAGAGAGGGGAGGCCGGGGTATTTCCGGGGAGCTGTTTTTT,CASSQERGGRGISGELFF
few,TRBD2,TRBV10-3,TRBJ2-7,TGTGCCATCATTGACCCCGCTAGCGGTAGAGGTGGCTACGAGCAGTACTTC,CAIIDPASGRGGYEQYF
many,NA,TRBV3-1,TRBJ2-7,TGTGCCAGCAGCCAACGGCTCTTTAGGGGGTCCTACGAGCAGTACTTC,CASSQRLFRGSYEQYF
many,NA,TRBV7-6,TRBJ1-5,TGTGCCAGCAGCTTGGGACCTAATCAGCCCCAGCATTTT,CASSLGPNQPQHF
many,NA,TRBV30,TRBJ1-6,TGTGCCTGGAGTGAAATATATAATTCACCCCTCCACTTT,CAWSEIYNSPLHF
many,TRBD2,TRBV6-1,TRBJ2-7,TGTGCCAGCACGACGCGGGAGTACCACGAGCAGTACTTC,CASTTREYHEQYF
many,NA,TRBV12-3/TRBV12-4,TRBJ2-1,TGTGCCAGCAGTGTATCGGGGACCCACAATGAGCAGTTCTTC,CASSVSGTHNEQFF
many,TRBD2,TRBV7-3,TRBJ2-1,TGTGCCAGCAAAATGACTAGCGGGAGTAATGAGCAGTTCTTC,CASKMTSGSNEQFF
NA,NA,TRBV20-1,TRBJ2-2,TGCAGTGCTAGAGATTCCTGGGCCGGGGAGCCGTTTTTT,CSARDSWAGEPFF
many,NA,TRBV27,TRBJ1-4,TGTGCCAGCAGCTTCGGGGCTGGTGAAAAACTGTTTTTT,CASSFGAGEKLFF
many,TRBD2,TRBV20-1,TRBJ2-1,TGCAGTGCTAAGGGTGGGAGGGCCAGCGATGAGCAGTTCTTC,CSAKGGRASDEQFF
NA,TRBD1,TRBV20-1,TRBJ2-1,TGCAGTGCTAGATTGAACAGGGGGCCCATTAATAAGCAGTTCTTC,CSARLNRGPINKQFF